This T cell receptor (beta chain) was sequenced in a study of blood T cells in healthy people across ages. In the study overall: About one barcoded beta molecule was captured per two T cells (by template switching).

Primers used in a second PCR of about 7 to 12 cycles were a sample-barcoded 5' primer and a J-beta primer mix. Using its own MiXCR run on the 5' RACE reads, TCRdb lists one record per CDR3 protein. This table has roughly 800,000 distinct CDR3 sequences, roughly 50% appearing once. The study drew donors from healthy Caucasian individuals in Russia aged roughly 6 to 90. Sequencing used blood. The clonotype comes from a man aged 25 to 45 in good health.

CDR3 residues: CASSPRTGDGGTQYF. The CDR3 DNA reads as TGTGCCAGCAGTCCCAGGACAGGGGATGGTGGGACCCAGTACTTC. The chain couples TRBV6-5 to TRBJ2-7; 9 positions agree with TRBD1. Gene TRBJ2-5 matches the end of the DNA better, so the J call may be wrong. The CDR3 totals 15 residues. Germline V gives CDR1 MNHEY, CDR2 SVGAGI.